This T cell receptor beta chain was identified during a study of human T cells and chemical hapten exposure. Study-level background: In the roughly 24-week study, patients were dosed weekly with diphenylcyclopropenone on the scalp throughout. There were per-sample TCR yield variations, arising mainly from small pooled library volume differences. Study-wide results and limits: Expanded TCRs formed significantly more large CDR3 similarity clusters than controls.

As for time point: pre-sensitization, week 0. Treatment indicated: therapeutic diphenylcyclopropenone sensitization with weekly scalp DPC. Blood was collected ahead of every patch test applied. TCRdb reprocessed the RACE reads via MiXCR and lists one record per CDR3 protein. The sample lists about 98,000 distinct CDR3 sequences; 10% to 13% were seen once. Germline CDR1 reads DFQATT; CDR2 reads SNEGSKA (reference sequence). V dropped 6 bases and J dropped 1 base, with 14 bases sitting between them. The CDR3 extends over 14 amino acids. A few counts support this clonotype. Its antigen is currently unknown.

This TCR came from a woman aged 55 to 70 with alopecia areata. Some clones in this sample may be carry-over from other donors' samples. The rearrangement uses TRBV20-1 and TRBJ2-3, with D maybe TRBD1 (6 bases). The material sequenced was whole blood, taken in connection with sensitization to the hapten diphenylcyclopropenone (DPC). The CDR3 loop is CSARKGGRTDTQYF. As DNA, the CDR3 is TGCAGTGCAAGAAAAGGGGGACGCACAGATACGCAGTATTTT.